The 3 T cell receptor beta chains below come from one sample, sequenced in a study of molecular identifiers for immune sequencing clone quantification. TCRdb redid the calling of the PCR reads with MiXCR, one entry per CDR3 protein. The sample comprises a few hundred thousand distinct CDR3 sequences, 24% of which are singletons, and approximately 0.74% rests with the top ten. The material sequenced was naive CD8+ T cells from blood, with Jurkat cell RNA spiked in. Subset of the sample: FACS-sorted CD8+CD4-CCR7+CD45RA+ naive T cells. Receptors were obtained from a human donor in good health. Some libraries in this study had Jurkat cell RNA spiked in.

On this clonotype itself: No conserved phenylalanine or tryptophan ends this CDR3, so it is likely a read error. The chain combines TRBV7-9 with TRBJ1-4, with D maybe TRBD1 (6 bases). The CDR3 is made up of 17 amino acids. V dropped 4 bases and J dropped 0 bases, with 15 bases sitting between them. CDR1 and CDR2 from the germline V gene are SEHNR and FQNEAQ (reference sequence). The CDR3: CASSSNKRQATNEKLFS. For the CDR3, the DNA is TGTGCCAGCAGCTCCAATAAAAGACAGGCAACTAATGAAAAACTGTTTTCT.

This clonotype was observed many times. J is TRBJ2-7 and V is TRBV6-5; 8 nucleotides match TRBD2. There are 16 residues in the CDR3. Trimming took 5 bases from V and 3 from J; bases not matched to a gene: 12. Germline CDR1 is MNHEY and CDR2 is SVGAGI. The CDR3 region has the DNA TGTGCCAGCAGTCCACTTGCGGGAGGACTAAGCTACGAGCAGTACTTC. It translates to CASSPLAGGLSYEQYF.

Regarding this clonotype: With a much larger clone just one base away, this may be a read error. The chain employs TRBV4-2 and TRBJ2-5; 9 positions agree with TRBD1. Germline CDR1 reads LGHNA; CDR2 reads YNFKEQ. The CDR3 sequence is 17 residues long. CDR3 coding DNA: TGTGCCAGCAGCCAAGCCCCGGACAGGGGCCTCCAAGAGACCCAGTGCTTC. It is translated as CASSQAPDRGLQETQCF.